The 14 T cell receptor beta chains reported below all come from one sample, sequenced in a study of T cell repertoires in cytomegalovirus infection. TCRdb used MiXCR to reprocess the reads, holding one entry per CDR3 protein. This sample yields 560,000 or so distinct CDR3 sequences, of which 16% are seen a single time; more than 20% belongs to the top ten. Sample: CD8+ T cells from PBMCs. These receptors were collected from a human donor in good health (CMV status not recorded). Some clones in this sample may be carry-over from other donors' samples.

The chain employs TRBV30 and TRBJ2-2; D remains unclear. The CDR3 spans 12 residues. Germline V gene data show CDR1 as GTSNPN and CDR2 as SVGIG (reference sequence). Trimming removed 1 base at V and 9 bases at J, with 9 bases between. The CDR3 here is CAWSGRRRELFF. CDR3 sequence (DNA): TGTGCCTGGAGTGGTCGCAGGCGGGAGCTGTTTTTT. Using reference TRBV30 and TRBJ2-2 for the parts outside the CDR3, the full variable domain is SQTIHQWPATLVQPVGSPLSLECTVEGTSNPNLYWYRQAAGRGLQLLFYSVGIGQISSEVPQNLSASRPQDRQFILSSKKLLLSDSGFYLCAWSGRRRELFFGEGSRLTVL.

The chain joins TRBV10-3 to TRBJ2-6; 7 nucleotides align to TRBD2. The CDR3 loop spans 18 amino acids. Germline V gene lookup returns CDR1 ENHRY and CDR2 SYGVKD. After removal of 0 bases from V and 2 bases from J, the junction contained 7 bases not matched to a gene. This CDR3 is CAISESIGREAGANVLTF. The CDR3 DNA reads TGTGCCATCAGTGAGTCGATTGGGAGGGAGGCTGGGGCCAACGTCCTGACTTTC.

This clonotype was observed a handful of times. The chain recombines TRBV5-1 with TRBJ1-1; 9 nucleotides align to TRBD1. Germline CDR1 reads SGHRS; CDR2 reads YFSETQ. The V segment lost 3 bases and the J segment 2 bases; nucleotides outside the gene matches: 5. The CDR3 is 15 residues long. In DNA, the CDR3 is TGCGCCAGCAGCTCACGGACAGGGGTTAACACTGAAGCTTTCTTT. This sequence encodes CASSSRTGVNTEAFF.

J is TRBJ2-6 and V is TRBV5-1, with D unclear. CDR1 is SGHRS and CDR2 is YFSETQ in the germline V gene. Trimming took off 9 bases at V and 0 bases at J, with 19 bases between the two ends. The CDR3 totals 17 residues. The CDR3 nucleotides are TGCGCCAACAGTTATTACGTACAGCACTCTGGGGCCAACGTCCTGACTTTC. Residues: CANSYYVQHSGANVLTF.

This chain links TRBV20-1 with TRBJ2-1; TRBD2 matches 12 bases. The CDR3 covers 17 residues. CDR1 and CDR2 from the germline V gene are DFQATT and SNEGSKA (reference sequence). V gave up 6 bases and J gave up 4 bases; unmatched junction bases: 13. The CDR3 DNA follows: TGCAGTGCAAGACCCTACGGACTAGCGGGGTTTTACAATGAGCAGTTCTTC. This translates into CSARPYGLAGFYNEQFF.

This clonotype appeared many times. The genes are TRBV11-2 and TRBJ2-2, with TRBD1 matching over 9 bases. CDR1 is SGHAT and CDR2 is FQNNGV in the germline V gene. V was pared by 5 bases and J by 0 bases, with 13 bases of the junction left unmatched. The CDR3 spans 19 residues. Here the CDR3 reads CASSAWDRELTSNTGELFF. CDR3 nucleotide sequence: TGTGCCAGCAGCGCCTGGGACAGGGAACTGACTTCGAACACCGGGGAGCTGTTTTTT.

This clonotype was recorded only once. This sequence joins TRBV28 and TRBJ1-5; possible D gene TRBD1, 5 bases. Trimming cost V 4 bases and J 4 bases, with 17 bases left between them. CDR1 and CDR2 (germline): MDHEN, SYDVKM. The CDR3 extends over 16 amino acids. Written as DNA, the CDR3 is TGTGCCAGCAGTTCTCCACAACCGGGACCGAATCAGCCCCAGCATTTT. Protein sequence: CASSSPQPGPNQPQHF.

This clonotype was observed many times. Here the CDR3 reads CASSWGTSGTYEQYF. The CDR3 nucleotides read TGTGCCAGCAGTTGGGGGACTAGCGGGACCTACGAGCAGTACTTC. V and J are TRBV5-4 and TRBJ2-7; 13 bases are shared with TRBD2. The CDR3 covers 15 residues. With 5 bases clipped from V and 2 bases from J, the junction kept 4 bases outside the gene matches. Germline lookup yields CDR1 SGHNT and CDR2 YYREEE (reference sequence).

About this clonotype itself: No conserved phenylalanine or tryptophan is present at the end of the CDR3, so a read error is the likely explanation. The V and J genes are TRBV28 and TRBJ2-1; TRBD2 aligns across 7 bases. The germline V gene has CDR1 MDHEN and CDR2 SYDVKM. V shed 2 bases and J 5 bases; nucleotides not matched to a gene: 6. CDR3 length: 15 amino acids. CDR3 sequence (DNA): TGTGCCAGCAGTTTAGCGGGACTACAGAACAATGAGCAGTTCTTA. It translates to CASSLAGLQNNEQFL.

This clonotype was counted at least ten times. J is TRBJ2-2 and V is TRBV28, with 9 nucleotides matching TRBD2. There are 16 residues in the CDR3. V trimming: 8 bases; J trimming: 3 bases; junction bases outside the gene matches: 10. CDR1 and CDR2 from the germline V gene are MDHEN and SYDVKM. CDR3 sequence: CASEGRLAGYTGELFF. CDR3 coding DNA: TGTGCCAGCGAGGGGAGGCTAGCGGGATACACCGGGGAGCTGTTTTTT.

The V and J genes are TRBV2 and TRBJ2-1; 9 bases are a match to TRBD2. This CDR3 is built from 15 residues. V lost 0 bases, J lost 7 bases, and 4 bases stayed unmatched. Germline CDR1 is SNHLY and CDR2 is FYNNEI. In DNA form, the CDR3 reads TGTGCCAGCAGTGAAGCGAAGGGACTAGCAAATGAGCAGTTCTTC. Translating it yields CASSEAKGLANEQFF. Combining the CDR3 with reference TRBV2 and TRBJ2-1 gives the whole variable domain EPEVTQTPSHQVTQMGQEVILRCVPISNHLYFYWYRQILGQKVEFLVSFYNNEISEKSEIFDDQFSVERPDGSNFTLKIRSTKLEDSAMYFCASSEAKGLANEQFFGPGTRLTVL.

This rearrangement joins TRBV7-9 to TRBJ2-5; TRBD1 matches 12 bases. This CDR3 comprises 16 residues. From germline, CDR1 is SEHNR and CDR2 FQNEAQ (reference sequence). The V segment lost 5 bases and the J segment 5 bases; nucleotides outside the gene matches: 9. CDR3: CASSPSRDRGPETQYF. CDR3 bases: TGTGCCAGCAGCCCTAGTAGGGACAGGGGGCCTGAGACCCAGTACTTC.

In regard to this clonotype: Germline and junction disagree at one end, which may indicate a read error. The chain carries TRBV10-3 and TRBJ1-2; D might be TRBD1 (5 bases). Germline CDR1 ENHRY, CDR2 SYGVKD. The CDR3 length is 13 residues. The CDR3 DNA sequence: TGTGCCATAAGTCACGACAGTGTGGATGGCGACACCTTC. Its protein is CAISHDSVDGDTF.

This clonotype has a count of ten or more. The V and J genes are TRBV11-2 and TRBJ2-4; TRBD2 agrees at 9 bases. Germline trimming cut 6 bases from V and 6 bases from J; bases unmatched to any gene: 6. Germline assignment: CDR1 SGHAT and CDR2 FQNNGV. The CDR3 loop spans 14 amino acids. Written as DNA, the CDR3 is TGTGCCAGCAGGAGTTTTAGCGGGGGAAACATTCAGTACTTC. Amino acid sequence: CASRSFSGGNIQYF.